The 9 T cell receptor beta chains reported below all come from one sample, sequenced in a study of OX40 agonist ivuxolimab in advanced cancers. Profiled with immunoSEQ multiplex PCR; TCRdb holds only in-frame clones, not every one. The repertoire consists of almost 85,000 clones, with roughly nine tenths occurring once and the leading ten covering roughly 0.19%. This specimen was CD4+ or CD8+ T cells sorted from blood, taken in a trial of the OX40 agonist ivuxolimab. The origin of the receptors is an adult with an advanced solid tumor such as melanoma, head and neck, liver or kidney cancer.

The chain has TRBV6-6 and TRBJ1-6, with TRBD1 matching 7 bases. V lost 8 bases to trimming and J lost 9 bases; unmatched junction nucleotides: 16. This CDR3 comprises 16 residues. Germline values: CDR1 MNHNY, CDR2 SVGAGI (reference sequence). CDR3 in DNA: TGTGCCAGCCGAAACCCTAACAGGGGAGGGATTTCACCCCTCCACTTT. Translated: CASRNPNRGGISPLHF.

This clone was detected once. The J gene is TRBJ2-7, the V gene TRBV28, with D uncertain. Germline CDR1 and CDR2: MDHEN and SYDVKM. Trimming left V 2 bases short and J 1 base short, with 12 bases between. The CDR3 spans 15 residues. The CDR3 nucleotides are TGTGCCAGCAGTTTAGGGTACTGGCGGTCCTACGAGCAGTACGTC. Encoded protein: CASSLGYWRSYEQYV.

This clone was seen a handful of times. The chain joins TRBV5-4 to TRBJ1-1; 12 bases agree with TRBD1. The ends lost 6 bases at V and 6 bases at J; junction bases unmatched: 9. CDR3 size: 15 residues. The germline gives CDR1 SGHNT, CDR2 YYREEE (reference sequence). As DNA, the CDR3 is TGTGCCAGCAACCTAGCGGGACAGGGGGCGGCTGAAGCTTTCTTT. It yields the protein CASNLAGQGAAEAFF.

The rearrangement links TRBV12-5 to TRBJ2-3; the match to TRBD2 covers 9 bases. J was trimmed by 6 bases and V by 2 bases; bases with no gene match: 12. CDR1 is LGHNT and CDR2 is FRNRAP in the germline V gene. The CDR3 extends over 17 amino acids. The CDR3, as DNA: TGTGCTAGTGGTTTGTTGAAGACTAGCGGATGGGATGATACGCAGTATTTT. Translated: CASGLLKTSGWDDTQYF. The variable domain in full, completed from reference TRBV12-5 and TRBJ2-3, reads DARVTQTPRHKVTEMGQEVTMRCQPILGHNTVFWYRQTMMQGLELLAYFRNRAPLDDSGMPKDRFSAEMPDATLATLKIQPSEPRDSAVYFCASGLLKTSGWDDTQYFGPGTRLTVL.

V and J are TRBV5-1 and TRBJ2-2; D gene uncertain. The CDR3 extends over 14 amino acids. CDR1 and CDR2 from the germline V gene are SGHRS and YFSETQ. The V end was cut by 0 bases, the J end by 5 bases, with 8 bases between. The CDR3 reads CASSLAPRTGELFF. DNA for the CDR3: TGCGCCAGCAGCTTGGCCCCGAGGACCGGGGAGCTGTTTTTT.

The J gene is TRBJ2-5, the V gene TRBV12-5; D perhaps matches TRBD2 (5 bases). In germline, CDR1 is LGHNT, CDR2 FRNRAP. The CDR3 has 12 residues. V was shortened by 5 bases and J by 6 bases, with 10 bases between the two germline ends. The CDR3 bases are TGTGCTAGTGGTCACGGGAAGAAGACCCAGTACTTC. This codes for CASGHGKKTQYF.

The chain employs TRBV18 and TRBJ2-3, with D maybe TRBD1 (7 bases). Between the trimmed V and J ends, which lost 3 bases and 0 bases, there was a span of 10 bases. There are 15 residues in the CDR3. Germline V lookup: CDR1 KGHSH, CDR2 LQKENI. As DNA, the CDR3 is TGTGCCAGCTCACCGGGGGGACAGAGCACAGATACGCAGTATTTT. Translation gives CASSPGGQSTDTQYF.

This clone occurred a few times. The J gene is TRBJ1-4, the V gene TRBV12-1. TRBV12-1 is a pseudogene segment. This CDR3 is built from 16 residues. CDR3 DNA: TGTGCCAGCAGCTACGGGTCGCCACACAGTAATGAAAAACTGTTTTTT. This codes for CASSYGSPHSNEKLFF.

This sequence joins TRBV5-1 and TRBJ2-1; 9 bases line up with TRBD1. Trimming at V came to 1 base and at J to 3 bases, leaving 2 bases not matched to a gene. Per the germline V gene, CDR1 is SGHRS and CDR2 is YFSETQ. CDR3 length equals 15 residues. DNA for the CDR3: TGCGCCAGCAGCTTGTGGGGACAGGGCTACAATGAGCAGTTCTTC. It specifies CASSLWGQGYNEQFF. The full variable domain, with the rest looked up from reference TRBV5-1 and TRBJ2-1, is KAGVTQTPRYLIKTRGQQVTLSCSPISGHRSVSWYQQTPGQGLQFLFEYFSETQRNKGNFPGRFSGRQFSNSRSEMNVSTLELGDSALYLCASSLWGQGYNEQFFGPGTRLTVL.